This T cell receptor beta chain was observed in a study of cytomegalovirus exposure and HLA in healthy donors. Findings and caveats of the study: According to a subsequent analysis, TCR clusters from the first cohort were inclined to appear together in the 110 or so validation repertoires. Listed as cytomegalovirus-associated were 150 or so TCR beta chains. The dataset shows that most TCR sequences were rare, while some public TCRs occurred in many donors.

Assay: immunoSEQ multiplex PCR; the TCRdb copy retains only in-frame clones and omits some. Among 100,000 to 150,000 clones, roughly 94% were seen once, and the ten largest hold roughly 1.3%. This CDR3 spans 14 amino acids. The V gene lost 0 bases and the J gene lost 9 bases, with 14 bases spanning the gap. Germline CDR1 KGHSH, CDR2 LQKENI. In regard to this clone: The antigen is unknown.

The chain uses TRBV18 and TRBJ1-2; unclear D gene. The TCR comes from a woman between 18 and 29 years old in good health and CMV-seronegative. Material for sequencing was PBMCs. The CDR3 protein is CASSPPSQMLSYTF. The CDR3 DNA reads as TGTGCCAGCTCACCACCGTCTCAGATGTTGAGCTACACCTTC.